The 27 T cell receptor beta chains below come from one sample, sequenced in a study of cytomegalovirus exposure and HLA in healthy donors. The table came from immunoSEQ multiplex PCR; TCRdb's copy has only in-frame clones and leaves some out. The sample lists 150,000 to 200,000 clones, about 85% occurring once. The sequenced sample consisted of PBMCs. These receptors came from a man between 18 and 35 years old in good health and CMV-seropositive.

CDR3: CAWSVARLEQFF. CDR3 in DNA: TGTGCCTGGTCGGTCGCCCGCCTTGAGCAGTTCTTC. The J gene is TRBJ2-1, the V gene TRBV30; D gene unclear. This CDR3 contains 12 residues. The V and J ends lost 5 bases and 9 bases respectively, with 14 bases between them. The germline V gene has CDR1 GTSNPN and CDR2 SVGIG (reference sequence).

The chain links TRBV2 to TRBJ2-7; TRBD2 matches at 10 bases. V trimming: 7 bases; J trimming: 4 bases; junction bases outside the gene matches: 13. Germline V gives CDR1 SNHLY, CDR2 FYNNEI. This CDR3 region has 16 residues. CDR3 coding DNA: TGTGCCAGCACCGTCGGGGCTAGCGGGAGTTGGTACGAGCAGTACTTC. This sequence encodes CASTVGASGSWYEQYF.

The gene calls are TRBV4-1 and TRBJ2-2; 8 bases map to TRBD2. CDR3 size: 16 residues. CDR1 and CDR2 from the germline V gene are MGHRA and YSYEKL. V lost 4 bases to trimming and J lost 3 bases; unmatched junction nucleotides: 7. CDR3 protein: CASSLPAGGDTGELFF. The CDR3 DNA reads as TGCGCCAGCAGCCTCCCTGCGGGGGGAGACACCGGGGAGCTGTTTTTT.

The rearrangement uses TRBV5-6 and TRBJ2-2; 14 nucleotides align to TRBD2. The length of the CDR3 is 16 residues. Trimming cost V 4 bases and J 7 bases; bases outside gene matches: 6. CDR1 SGHDT and CDR2 YYEEEE come from the germline V gene. CDR3 amino acids: CASSPGLAGAFGELFF. The CDR3 region has the DNA TGTGCCAGCAGCCCGGGACTAGCGGGAGCTTTCGGGGAGCTGTTTTTT.

This chain uses TRBV11-3 with TRBJ2-7; no definite D call. CDR1 SGHNT and CDR2 YENEEA come from the germline V gene. The CDR3 consists of 13 residues. Trimming took 3 bases from V and 4 from J, leaving 10 bases between them. In DNA form, the CDR3 reads TGTGCCAGCAGCTTCCGACTGGTGTACGAGCAGTACTTC. The encoded protein is CASSFRLVYEQYF.

The chain recombines TRBV19 with TRBJ2-7; 10 positions agree with TRBD2. The V and J ends lost 5 bases and 6 bases, in that order; junction bases with no gene match: 4. Germline CDR1 is LNHDA and CDR2 is SQIVND (reference sequence). The CDR3 runs to 13 residues. CDR3 bases: TGTGCCAGTAGTCCGCTAGCGGGAGTCGAGCAGTACTTC. Translated, it gives CASSPLAGVEQYF. Full variable domain (outside the CDR3, taken from reference TRBV19 and TRBJ2-7): DGGITQSPKYLFRKEGQNVTLSCEQNLNHDAMYWYRQDPGQGLRLIYYSQIVNDFQKGDIAEGYSVSREKKESFPLTVTSAQKNPTAFYLCASSPLAGVEQYFGPGTRLTVT.

The rearrangement joins TRBV7-3 to TRBJ2-3; 8 positions match TRBD1. With 0 bases clipped from V and 1 base from J, the junction kept 12 bases outside the gene matches. The length of the CDR3 is 19 residues. The V gene's germline CDR1 is SGHTA and CDR2 FQGTGA. The CDR3, as DNA: TGTGCCAGCAGCTTAACGTTAGGACAGGGCCCCGTGGGCACAGATACGCAGTATTTT. Translated: CASSLTLGQGPVGTDTQYF.

The genes are TRBV18 and TRBJ2-1; 12 bases line up with TRBD2. The J segment lost 0 bases and the V segment lost 0 bases, leaving 3 bases of the junction unmatched. This CDR3 region has 18 residues. The V gene's germline CDR1 is KGHSH and CDR2 LQKENI. As DNA, the CDR3 is TGTGCCAGCTCACCACCACTAGCGGGAGGCAGCTCCTACAATGAGCAGTTCTTC. It is translated as CASSPPLAGGSSYNEQFF.

The chain links TRBV4-1 to TRBJ2-7; no definite D call. With 1 base removed from V and 0 bases from J, the gap between germline ends came to 10 bases. Germline V gives CDR1 MGHRA, CDR2 YSYEKL. There are 15 residues in the CDR3. The CDR3 region has the DNA TGCGCCAGCAGCCAAGCGGCAGGCCTCTCCTACGAGCAGTACTTC. This gives the protein CASSQAAGLSYEQYF.

V usage is TRBV28 and J usage is TRBJ1-1, with 7 positions matching TRBD1. Per the germline V gene, CDR1 is MDHEN and CDR2 is SYDVKM. The CDR3 covers 13 residues. Unmatched junction bases numbered 4, after V lost 3 bases and J lost 6 bases. The CDR3 region is CASSFGGQPEAFF. CDR3 in DNA: TGTGCCAGCAGTTTCGGGGGACAGCCTGAAGCTTTCTTT.

V is TRBV18 and J is TRBJ1-4; D is undetermined. Trimming took off 4 bases at V and 3 bases at J, with 6 bases between the two ends. Germline loops: CDR1 KGHSH, CDR2 LQKENI. The CDR3 consists of 13 residues. CDR3 DNA sequence: TGTGCCAGCTCACGAAGCCCTAATGAAAAACTGTTTTTT. Residues: CASSRSPNEKLFF.

Turning to this clone: Other nucleotide sequences in the sample specify the same CDR3. The rearrangement uses TRBV5-1 and TRBJ2-7; 7 nucleotides align to TRBD1. V lost 0 bases, J lost 4 bases, and 4 bases stayed unmatched. This CDR3 has 14 residues. CDR1 SGHRS and CDR2 YFSETQ come from the germline V gene. CDR3 sequence: CASSLGQGAYEQYF. The CDR3 coding sequence is TGCGCCAGCAGCTTGGGACAGGGAGCTTACGAGCAGTACTTC.

This clone was found once. This chain joins TRBV5-4 and TRBJ2-1, with 8 bases that match TRBD2. Germline CDR1 SGHNT, CDR2 YYREEE (reference sequence). The trim removed 4 bases at V and 2 bases at J, leaving 8 bases unmatched. The length of the CDR3 is 16 residues. The CDR3 DNA reads TGTGCCAGCAGCCCGACTAGCGTTCAGACCTACAATGAGCAGTTCTTC. Translating it yields CASSPTSVQTYNEQFF.

The chain links TRBV9 to TRBJ2-4, with a tentative D call TRBD1 (6 bases). Germline V gene sequence: CDR1 SGDLS, CDR2 YYNGEE. V lost 0 bases to trimming and J lost 7 bases, with 14 bases between them. The CDR3 runs to 15 residues. CDR3 sequence reads: CASSVAPGEGNIQYF. For the CDR3, the DNA is TGTGCCAGCAGCGTAGCTCCAGGGGAAGGGAACATTCAGTACTTC.

This chain uses TRBV12-5 with TRBJ1-2; D not resolved. Germline assignment: CDR1 LGHNT and CDR2 FRNRAP. Deletions cut 0 bases from V and 4 bases from J, with 12 bases between. CDR3 length equals 15 residues. CDR3 DNA: TGTGCTAGTGGTTTGGTACGCGAAGGCGGCTATGGCTACACCTTC. Translating it yields CASGLVREGGYGYTF.

V usage is TRBV18 and J usage is TRBJ1-1; D might be TRBD1 (6 bases). CDR3 length: 14 amino acids. With 2 bases removed from V and 3 bases from J, the gap between germline ends came to 10 bases. Germline loops: CDR1 KGHSH, CDR2 LQKENI. The CDR3 nucleotides read TGTGCCAGCTCACCAAGAGGGGGACACACTGAAGCTTTCTTT. It is translated as CASSPRGGHTEAFF.

This rearrangement joins TRBV5-4 to TRBJ2-5, with TRBD1 as a possible D gene (5 bases). Deletions cut 3 bases from V and 4 bases from J, with 7 bases between. Germline CDR1 SGHNT, CDR2 YYREEE (reference sequence). CDR3 length: 12 residues. CDR3 nucleotide sequence: TGTGCCAGCAGCTCTAGGGGAGAGACCCAGTACTTC. The encoded protein is CASSSRGETQYF. Using reference TRBV5-4 and TRBJ2-5 for the parts outside the CDR3, the full variable domain is ETGVTQSPTHLIKTRGQQVTLRCSSQSGHNTVSWYQQALGQGPQFIFQYYREEENGRGNFPPRFSGLQFPNYSSELNVNALELDDSALYLCASSSRGETQYFGPGTRLLVL.

The J gene is TRBJ1-6, the V gene TRBV13, with 7 bases that match TRBD1. J was trimmed by 7 bases and V by 3 bases; bases with no gene match: 6. CDR1 PRHDT and CDR2 FYEKMQ come from the germline V gene (reference sequence). This CDR3 spans 15 amino acids. The CDR3 nucleotides read TGTGCCAGCAGCTTTGACAGGGAGGAGAATTCACCCCTCCACTTT. This gives the protein CASSFDREENSPLHF.

The chain recombines TRBV5-6 with TRBJ2-3, with D possibly matching TRBD2 (6 bases). CDR3 length: 14 amino acids. Germline V lookup: CDR1 SGHDT, CDR2 YYEEEE. Trimming cost V 4 bases and J 6 bases, with 15 bases left between them. The CDR3 bases are TGTGCCAGCAGCCCCCGGGACTTAGCGGATACGCAGTATTTT. Its protein product is CASSPRDLADTQYF.

This chain connects TRBV27 to TRBJ2-3; no firm D call. The CDR3 covers 11 residues. CDR1 and CDR2 (germline): MNHEY, SMNVEV (reference sequence). V shed 6 bases and J shed 2 bases, with 3 bases lying between them. CDR3: CASSLTDTQYF. CDR3 DNA: TGTGCCAGCAGCCTCACAGATACGCAGTATTTT.

This chain joins TRBV28 and TRBJ2-3, with 7 bases that match TRBD1. The V gene end was trimmed by 6 bases and the J gene end by 6 bases; junction bases not matched to a gene: 6. CDR1 is MDHEN, CDR2 SYDVKM, per germline. The CDR3 loop spans 13 amino acids. The CDR3 DNA is TGTGCCAGCAGAACAGGGGAACTTGATACGCAGTATTTT. Protein: CASRTGELDTQYF.

The chain employs TRBV11-2 and TRBJ2-3; weak D call: TRBD2 (5 bases). The V gene's germline CDR1 is SGHAT and CDR2 FQNNGV. The CDR3 totals 15 residues. Trimming pared 1 base from V and 3 bases from J, leaving 11 bases between. The CDR3, as DNA: TGTGCCAGCAGCTTAGGTGGCCGGGGAACAGATACGCAGTATTTT. It translates to CASSLGGRGTDTQYF.

The chain joins TRBV2 to TRBJ1-1, with D hard to call. V shed 5 bases and J shed 2 bases, with 12 bases lying between them. Germline-derived CDR1 and CDR2 are SNHLY and FYNNEI. The CDR3 totals 14 residues. DNA for the CDR3: TGTGCCAGCAGTATAGACGGGAGTAACACTGAAGCTTTCTTT. This encodes CASSIDGSNTEAFF.

The chain carries TRBV4-1 and TRBJ2-1, with a possible D match to TRBD2 (5 bases). Germline CDR1 reads MGHRA; CDR2 reads YSYEKL. Trimming left V 4 bases short and J 2 bases short, with 15 bases between. This CDR3 is 16 amino acids long. CDR3 loop: CASSPGNTETYNEQFF. CDR3 nucleotide sequence: TGCGCCAGCAGCCCCGGGAACACCGAGACCTACAATGAGCAGTTCTTC.

This clone was counted only a few times. The chain has TRBV5-4 and TRBJ1-1, with no clear D. Germline CDR1 is SGHNT and CDR2 is YYREEE (reference sequence). CDR3 size: 11 residues. V lost 4 bases, J lost 10 bases, and 11 bases lay in between. This CDR3 reads CASSREGGAFF. CDR3 DNA: TGTGCCAGCAGCCGGGAGGGTGGAGCTTTCTTT.

The CDR3 DNA reads as TGTGCCAGCAGCCCGGACAGTAATGAAAAACTGTTTTTT. It yields the protein CASSPDSNEKLFF. This sequence joins TRBV5-4 and TRBJ1-4; the D gene is possibly TRBD1 (6 bases). Germline loops: CDR1 SGHNT, CDR2 YYREEE (reference sequence). This CDR3 contains 13 residues. With 4 bases removed from V and 4 bases from J, the gap between germline ends came to 8 bases.

The rearrangement links TRBV18 to TRBJ2-5; 12 bases align to TRBD2. V trimming: 3 bases; J trimming: 5 bases; junction bases outside the gene matches: 7. The CDR3 totals 16 residues. Per the germline V gene, CDR1 is KGHSH and CDR2 is LQKENI. The CDR3 DNA sequence: TGTGCCAGCTCACCGAGTCGACTAGCGGGAGCGGAGACCCAGTACTTC. Its protein is CASSPSRLAGAETQYF.